A selection of T cell receptor beta chains follows, all from one sample in a study of blood T cells in healthy people across ages. MiXCR was run by TCRdb on the 5' RACE reads, yielding one entry per CDR3 protein. The sample shows around 820,000 distinct CDR3 sequences, 20% to 25% of them seen only once. This sample also appeared in a second study, on T cells of mothers and their children.

The sequenced sample was blood. These receptors all stem from a boy younger than 18 in good health. Both conserved end residues are part of each CDR3. Each record gives: D gene, clone size, J gene, V gene, CDR3 protein, CDR3 DNA. The D gene is left open where the match is weak. Part of the rows lack a size; the others show once, few, many or a class for expanded clones.

d_gene: NA; abundance: NA; j_gene: TRBJ1-1; v_gene: TRBV19; CDR3aa: CASSIYRDAEAFF; CDR3nt: TGTGCCAGTAGTATATACAGAGACGCTGAAGCTTTCTTT
d_gene: TRBD1; abundance: NA; j_gene: TRBJ2-5; v_gene: TRBV7-2; CDR3aa: CASSSYVGRVADRGRETQYF; CDR3nt: TGTGCCAGCAGCTCTTACGTAGGACGGGTAGCGGACAGGGGGAGGGAGACCCAGTACTTC
d_gene: NA; abundance: NA; j_gene: TRBJ2-1; v_gene: TRBV9; CDR3aa: CASSVRSGTYNEQFF; CDR3nt: TGTGCCAGCAGCGTACGGTCAGGGACCTACAATGAGCAGTTCTTC
d_gene: NA; abundance: few; j_gene: TRBJ2-1; v_gene: TRBV7-2; CDR3aa: CASSPRGSQTYNEQFF; CDR3nt: TGTGCCAGCAGCCCCCGGGGGAGTCAGACCTACAATGAGCAGTTCTTC
d_gene: TRBD1; abundance: NA; j_gene: TRBJ1-6; v_gene: TRBV4-3; CDR3aa: CASSQATGQWANSPLHF; CDR3nt: TGCGCCAGCAGCCAAGCTACGGGACAGTGGGCTAATTCACCCCTCCACTTT
d_gene: NA; abundance: few; j_gene: TRBJ2-7; v_gene: TRBV28; CDR3aa: CASSSGGGRYEQYF; CDR3nt: TGTGCCAGCAGTTCAGGGGGAGGTCGCTACGAGCAGTACTTC
d_gene: NA; abundance: NA; j_gene: TRBJ2-2; v_gene: TRBV7-3; CDR3aa: CASSLDRRANTGELFF; CDR3nt: TGTGCCAGCAGCTTAGATCGGCGGGCGAACACCGGGGAGCTGTTTTTT
d_gene: NA; abundance: NA; j_gene: TRBJ2-1; v_gene: TRBV15; CDR3aa: CATSPQGGPNNEQFF; CDR3nt: TGTGCCACCAGTCCTCAGGGGGGACCCAACAATGAGCAGTTCTTC
d_gene: NA; abundance: NA; j_gene: TRBJ1-2; v_gene: TRBV27; CDR3aa: CASSLSGGGYGYTF; CDR3nt: TGTGCCAGCAGTTTATCGGGGGGCGGCTATGGCTACACCTTC
d_gene: TRBD2; abundance: few; j_gene: TRBJ2-1; v_gene: TRBV6-5; CDR3aa: CASSFLTRTSGGGNEQFF; CDR3nt: TGTGCCAGCAGTTTTCTGACCCGGACTAGCGGGGGAGGCAATGAGCAGTTCTTC
d_gene: TRBD2; abundance: few; j_gene: TRBJ2-4; v_gene: TRBV4-2; CDR3aa: CASSQEAFLAETKTAKNIQYF; CDR3nt: TGTGCCAGCAGCCAAGAAGCGTTTCTAGCGGAAACGAAAACAGCCAAAAACATTCAGTACTTC
d_gene: NA; abundance: NA; j_gene: TRBJ2-1; v_gene: TRBV25-1; CDR3aa: CASSDGGTYNEQFF; CDR3nt: TGTGCCAGCAGTGACGGCGGAACTTACAATGAGCAGTTCTTC
d_gene: NA; abundance: few; j_gene: TRBJ1-1; v_gene: TRBV12-5; CDR3aa: CASGLTGLSNTEAFF; CDR3nt: TGTGCTAGTGGTTTGACCGGACTCTCGAACACTGAAGCTTTCTTT
d_gene: TRBD2; abundance: NA; j_gene: TRBJ2-4; v_gene: TRBV6-2/TRBV6-3; CDR3aa: CASSYPGTSGENIQYF; CDR3nt: TGTGCCAGCAGTTACCCAGGGACTAGCGGGGAAAACATTCAGTACTTC
d_gene: TRBD2; abundance: NA; j_gene: TRBJ2-7; v_gene: TRBV29-1; CDR3aa: CSVGTSGNYEQYF; CDR3nt: TGCAGCGTCGGGACTAGCGGAAACTACGAGCAGTACTTC
d_gene: TRBD2; abundance: NA; j_gene: TRBJ2-3; v_gene: TRBV5-1; CDR3aa: CASSSLAGGATDTQYF; CDR3nt: TGCGCCAGCAGCTCCCTAGCGGGAGGTGCCACAGATACGCAGTATTTT
d_gene: TRBD1; abundance: NA; j_gene: TRBJ1-2; v_gene: TRBV29-1; CDR3aa: CSVEDTGGVGYTF; CDR3nt: TGCAGCGTTGAAGATACAGGGGGCGTCGGCTACACCTTC
d_gene: NA; abundance: NA; j_gene: TRBJ1-2; v_gene: TRBV5-6; CDR3aa: CASSLDRWNYGYTF; CDR3nt: TGTGCCAGCAGCTTGGACCGCTGGAACTATGGCTACACCTTC
d_gene: NA; abundance: once; j_gene: TRBJ1-2; v_gene: TRBV6-5; CDR3aa: CASSYFPQFGYGYTF; CDR3nt: TGTGCCAGCAGTTATTTTCCACAATTCGGCTATGGCTACACCTTC
d_gene: NA; abundance: NA; j_gene: TRBJ2-3; v_gene: TRBV9; CDR3aa: CASSVGGGGQIKFTDTQYF; CDR3nt: TGTGCCAGCAGCGTAGGTGGCGGGGGCCAGATCAAGTTCACAGATACGCAGTATTTT
d_gene: NA; abundance: NA; j_gene: TRBJ2-7; v_gene: TRBV6-2/TRBV6-3; CDR3aa: CASRQGGEQYF; CDR3nt: TGTGCTAGCAGGCAAGGGGGTGAGCAGTACTTC
d_gene: TRBD2; abundance: NA; j_gene: TRBJ2-5; v_gene: TRBV20-1; CDR3aa: CSAPPSGPDQTQYF; CDR3nt: TGCAGTGCCCCCCCTAGCGGACCAGACCAGACCCAGTACTTC
d_gene: NA; abundance: few; j_gene: TRBJ2-1; v_gene: TRBV29-1; CDR3aa: CSVESGRNNNEQFF; CDR3nt: TGCAGCGTCGAGTCGGGGCGGAACAACAATGAGCAGTTCTTC
d_gene: TRBD1; abundance: NA; j_gene: TRBJ1-5; v_gene: TRBV20-1; CDR3aa: CSARVPGQNNQPQHF; CDR3nt: TGCAGTGCTAGAGTTCCGGGACAGAACAATCAGCCCCAGCATTTT
d_gene: TRBD2; abundance: few; j_gene: TRBJ2-7; v_gene: TRBV4-3; CDR3aa: CASSQDGTSGSYGLYEQYF; CDR3nt: TGCGCCAGCAGCCAAGACGGGACTAGCGGGTCCTATGGCCTTTACGAGCAGTACTTC
d_gene: TRBD2; abundance: NA; j_gene: TRBJ2-7; v_gene: TRBV18; CDR3aa: CASSATSGRAFYEQYF; CDR3nt: TGTGCCAGCTCCGCAACTAGCGGGAGGGCCTTCTACGAGCAGTACTTC
d_gene: NA; abundance: few; j_gene: TRBJ1-2; v_gene: TRBV7-2; CDR3aa: CASSLGPFGGRGYGYTF; CDR3nt: TGTGCCAGCAGCTTGGGGCCATTCGGGGGACGGGGCTATGGCTACACCTTC
d_gene: NA; abundance: NA; j_gene: TRBJ2-7; v_gene: TRBV7-9; CDR3aa: CASSPPQSYEQYF; CDR3nt: TGTGCCAGCAGCCCACCGCAGTCCTACGAGCAGTACTTC
d_gene: NA; abundance: NA; j_gene: TRBJ2-5; v_gene: TRBV6-6; CDR3aa: CTSSPSDETQYF; CDR3nt: TGTACCAGCAGTCCGTCGGATGAGACCCAGTACTTC
d_gene: NA; abundance: NA; j_gene: TRBJ2-3; v_gene: TRBV12-3/TRBV12-4; CDR3aa: CASSLWDGTDTQYF; CDR3nt: TGTGCCAGCAGTCTCTGGGACGGAACAGATACGCAGTATTTT
d_gene: NA; abundance: NA; j_gene: TRBJ1-6; v_gene: TRBV4-2; CDR3aa: CASSRESGFSSPLHF; CDR3nt: TGTGCCAGCAGCCGAGAGTCGGGGTTTAGTTCACCCCTCCACTTT
d_gene: NA; abundance: few; j_gene: TRBJ1-1; v_gene: TRBV12-3/TRBV12-4; CDR3aa: CASSLGGAFF; CDR3nt: TGTGCCAGCAGTTTGGGTGGGGCTTTCTTT
d_gene: NA; abundance: few; j_gene: TRBJ2-7; v_gene: TRBV4-3; CDR3aa: CASSQDWSRNYEQYF; CDR3nt: TGCGCCAGCAGCCAAGATTGGTCCAGGAACTACGAGCAGTACTTC
d_gene: NA; abundance: few; j_gene: TRBJ2-1; v_gene: TRBV7-7; CDR3aa: CASSLGGRGSYNEQFF; CDR3nt: TGTGCTAGCAGCTTAGGAGGAAGAGGCTCCTACAATGAGCAGTTCTTC
d_gene: NA; abundance: few; j_gene: TRBJ2-1; v_gene: TRBV5-1; CDR3aa: CASSYAGTDYNEQFF; CDR3nt: TGCGCCAGCAGCTATGCCGGGACGGATTACAATGAGCAGTTCTTC
d_gene: NA; abundance: few; j_gene: TRBJ2-1; v_gene: TRBV7-3; CDR3aa: CASSPRGRGSYNEQFF; CDR3nt: TGTGCCAGCAGCCCGCGGGGGAGGGGGTCCTACAATGAGCAGTTCTTC
d_gene: TRBD1; abundance: NA; j_gene: TRBJ2-5; v_gene: TRBV5-5; CDR3aa: CASSLGVGTGFEYF; CDR3nt: TGTGCCAGCAGCTTGGGCGTCGGGACAGGGTTCGAGTACTTC
d_gene: NA; abundance: NA; j_gene: TRBJ2-2; v_gene: TRBV3-1; CDR3aa: CASSQGSGLSGELFF; CDR3nt: TGTGCCAGCAGCCAAGGGTCAGGGCTTTCCGGGGAGCTGTTTTTT
d_gene: TRBD1; abundance: few; j_gene: TRBJ2-7; v_gene: TRBV27; CDR3aa: CASSGSVAGGDEQYF; CDR3nt: TGTGCCAGTAGCGGAAGTGTCGCAGGGGGCGACGAGCAGTACTTC
d_gene: TRBD1; abundance: NA; j_gene: TRBJ2-7; v_gene: TRBV5-6; CDR3aa: CASSEGTGPYEQYF; CDR3nt: TGTGCCAGCAGCGAAGGGACAGGGCCCTACGAGCAGTACTTC
d_gene: NA; abundance: NA; j_gene: TRBJ2-5; v_gene: TRBV24-1; CDR3aa: CATSYGVGETQYF; CDR3nt: TGTGCCACCAGTTACGGGGTTGGAGAGACCCAGTACTTC
d_gene: TRBD1; abundance: NA; j_gene: TRBJ2-1; v_gene: TRBV30; CDR3aa: CAWSVGTGYNEQFF; CDR3nt: TGTGCCTGGAGTGTAGGGACAGGGTACAATGAGCAGTTCTTC
d_gene: TRBD1; abundance: NA; j_gene: TRBJ1-2; v_gene: TRBV24-1; CDR3aa: CATSDLGTGSGYTF; CDR3nt: TGTGCCACCAGTGATCTAGGGACAGGGAGCGGCTACACCTTC
d_gene: TRBD1; abundance: NA; j_gene: TRBJ1-4; v_gene: TRBV2; CDR3aa: CASSAGRQGPNEKLFF; CDR3nt: TGTGCCAGCAGTGCGGGCCGACAGGGCCCCAATGAAAAACTGTTTTTT
d_gene: NA; abundance: many; j_gene: TRBJ2-5; v_gene: TRBV7-2; CDR3aa: CASGGGRETQYF; CDR3nt: TGTGCCAGCGGGGGGGGGCGAGAGACCCAGTACTTC
d_gene: TRBD1; abundance: NA; j_gene: TRBJ2-2; v_gene: TRBV20-1; CDR3aa: CSAKGASASKAGELFF; CDR3nt: TGCAGTGCTAAGGGGGCGTCCGCTTCCAAGGCCGGGGAGCTGTTTTTT
d_gene: TRBD1; abundance: NA; j_gene: TRBJ1-1; v_gene: TRBV28; CDR3aa: CASSFSGGAWNTEAFF; CDR3nt: TGTGCCAGCAGTTTCTCAGGGGGCGCATGGAATACTGAAGCTTTCTTT